This T cell receptor beta chain came from a study of beta chain features in type 1 diabetes. The sample holds a few counts of this clone. Antigen specificity is unknown. Study-wide results and caveats: Among all four CD4+ subsets, Type 1 diabetes patients had TCRB CDR3s that were moderately but significantly shorter.

Expressed TCRB transcripts were sequenced, since all the RNA that had been isolated was reverse transcribed. Profiled with immunoSEQ multiplex PCR; TCRdb holds only in-frame clones, not every one. This sample has roughly 240,000 clones, with approximately 24% found just once. CD45RO/CCR7/CD25/CD127/CD95/CD27 separated CD4+ naive, central memory, regulatory and stem cell-like memory cells by sorting. CDR3 length equals 14 residues. V was clipped by 6 bases and J by 0 bases, with 11 bases between them. CDR1 SGHRS and CDR2 YFSETQ come from the germline V gene. The TCR was taken from a young woman with type 1 diabetes. Sequenced material: naive CD4+ T cells from blood. The chain combines TRBV5-1 with TRBJ2-3; D is possibly TRBD2 (5 bases). This CDR3 is CASTERTSTDTQYF. As DNA, the CDR3 is TGCGCCAGCACCGAGCGGACTAGCACAGATACGCAGTATTTT.